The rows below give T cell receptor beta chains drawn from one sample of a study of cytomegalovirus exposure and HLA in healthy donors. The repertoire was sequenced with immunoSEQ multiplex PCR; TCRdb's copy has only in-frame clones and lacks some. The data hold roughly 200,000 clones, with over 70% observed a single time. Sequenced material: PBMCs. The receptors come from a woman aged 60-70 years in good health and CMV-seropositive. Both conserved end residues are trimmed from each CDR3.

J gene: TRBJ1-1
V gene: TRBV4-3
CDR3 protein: ASSLGQPNTEAF

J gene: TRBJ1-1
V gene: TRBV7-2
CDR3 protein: ASTLPGGGTEAF

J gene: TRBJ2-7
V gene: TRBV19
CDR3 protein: AGATEGCYEQY

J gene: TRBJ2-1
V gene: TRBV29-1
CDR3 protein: SSGQANEQF

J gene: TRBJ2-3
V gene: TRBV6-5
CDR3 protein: ASSYSMGTGDDTQY

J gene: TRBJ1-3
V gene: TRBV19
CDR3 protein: ASSIQGTGNTIY

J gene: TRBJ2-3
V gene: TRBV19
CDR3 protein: ASTPKGGDTQY

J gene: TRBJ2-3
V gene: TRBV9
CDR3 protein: ASSVAVGVAGAGPDTQY

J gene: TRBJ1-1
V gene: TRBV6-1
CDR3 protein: ASSLADVTEAF

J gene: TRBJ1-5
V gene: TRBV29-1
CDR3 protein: SVAGGDQPQH

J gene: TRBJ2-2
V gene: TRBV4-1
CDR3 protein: ASSQVLGLAGGGTGELF

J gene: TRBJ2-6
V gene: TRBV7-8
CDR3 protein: ASSLAGVNSGANVLT

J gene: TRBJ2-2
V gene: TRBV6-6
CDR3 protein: ASSPSGRAYTGELF

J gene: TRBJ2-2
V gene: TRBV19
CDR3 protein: ASSNGGTVGAGELF

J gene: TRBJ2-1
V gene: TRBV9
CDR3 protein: ASSVHFSGGASYNEQF

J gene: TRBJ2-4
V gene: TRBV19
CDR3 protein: ASSIRELAAWEAKNIQY

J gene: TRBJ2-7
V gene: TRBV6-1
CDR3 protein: ASSDPGLAILYEQY

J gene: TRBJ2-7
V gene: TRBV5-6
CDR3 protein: ASSPWDRRLYEQY

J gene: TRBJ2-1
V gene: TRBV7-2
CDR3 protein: ASSVPPKQF

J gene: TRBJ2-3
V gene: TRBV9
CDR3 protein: ASSVGTSGGEPTDTQY

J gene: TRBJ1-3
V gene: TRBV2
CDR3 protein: ASSDGWGLSNTIY

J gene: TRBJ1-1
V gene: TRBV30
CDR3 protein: AWSVLPGITEAF

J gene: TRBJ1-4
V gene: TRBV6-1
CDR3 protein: ASCEGATNEKLF